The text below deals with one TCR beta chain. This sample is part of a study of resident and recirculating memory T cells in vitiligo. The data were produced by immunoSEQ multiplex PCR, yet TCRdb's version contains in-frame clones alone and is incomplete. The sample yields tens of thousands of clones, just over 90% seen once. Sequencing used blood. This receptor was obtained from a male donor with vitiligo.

The CDR3 loop reads CASSYRREETQYF. CDR3 in DNA: TGTGCCAGCAGTTATAGGCGGGAAGAGACCCAGTACTTC. The rearrangement links TRBV6-6 to TRBJ2-5, with a possible D match to TRBD2 (5 bases). The CDR3 loop spans 13 amino acids. V dropped 3 bases and J dropped 3 bases, with 8 bases sitting between them. The germline gives CDR1 MNHNY, CDR2 SVGAGI (reference sequence).